This passage covers 23 T cell receptor beta chains from one sample sequenced in a study of somatic mutations in cytotoxic T cells in rheumatoid arthritis. Assay used: immunoSEQ multiplex PCR; TCRdb lists only in-frame clones, some missing. The sample yields around 12,000 clones, roughly three quarters seen once. Sequencing was done on a sample of CD8+ T cells sorted from blood. These receptors all come from a man aged 45 to 65 in good health.

This clone occurred a few times. The V and J genes are TRBV7-6 and TRBJ2-5, with 8 bases lining up with TRBD1. V was clipped by 2 bases and J by 5 bases; unmatched bases: 7. Germline V gene sequence: CDR1 SGHVS, CDR2 FNYEAQ. CDR3 length: 15 residues. This CDR3 reads CASSLQGQVRETQYF. CDR3 in DNA: TGTGCCAGCAGCTTACAGGGACAGGTCCGGGAGACCCAGTACTTC.

This clone showed up just a few times. The V call is TRBV7-9, the J call TRBJ2-7; D ambiguous. The CDR3 is made up of 13 amino acids. The germline CDR1 and CDR2 sequences are SEHNR and FQNEAQ (reference sequence). Trimming cost V 4 bases and J 3 bases, with 10 bases left between them. In DNA, the CDR3 is TGTGCCAGCAGCTCCCCTGGTGACTACGAGCAGTACTTC. Translated, it gives CASSSPGDYEQYF. Together with reference TRBV7-9 and TRBJ2-7, the CDR3 gives the full variable domain: DTGVSQNPRHKITKRGQNVTFRCDPISEHNRLYWYRQTLGQGPEFLTYFQNEAQLEKSRLLSDRFSAERPKGSFSTLEIQRTEQGDSAMYLCASSSPGDYEQYFGPGTRLTVT.

The V gene is TRBV5-1, the J gene TRBJ2-7; D not resolved. Germline V gene sequence: CDR1 SGHRS, CDR2 YFSETQ. The CDR3 runs to 14 residues. V shed 4 bases and J shed 1 base, with 12 bases lying between them. The CDR3 sequence: CASSTLSESYEQYF. CDR3 coding DNA: TGCGCCAGCAGCACCCTTTCTGAATCCTACGAGCAGTACTTC.

The table lists this clone with a count of one. The CDR3 spells CASRCGDTSMNTEAFF. Here the CDR3 DNA reads TGTGCCAGCAGATGCGGGGACACTTCCATGAACACTGAAGCTTTCTTT. The J gene is TRBJ1-1, the V gene TRBV21-1. TRBV21-1 is a listed pseudogene. The CDR3 is 16 amino acids.

This clone appeared a few times. This CDR3 is also generated by other DNA sequences in the sample. This chain joins TRBV9 and TRBJ1-5, with no clear D. The CDR3 loop spans 14 amino acids. CDR1 and CDR2 (germline): SGDLS, YYNGEE. Trimming pared 4 bases from V and 6 bases from J, leaving 14 bases between. CDR3 coding DNA: TGTGCCAGCAGCCCCAGACCAGTTGGTCAGCCCCAGCATTTT. Translating it yields CASSPRPVGQPQHF.

The chain combines TRBV27 with TRBJ1-2; unclear D gene. Germline V gene data show CDR1 as MNHEY and CDR2 as SMNVEV (reference sequence). The ends were cut back, 1 base at V and 9 bases at J, with 12 bases in the middle. The CDR3 runs to 13 residues. The CDR3 sequence is CASSLFPQASYTF. The DNA for the CDR3 is TGTGCCAGCAGTTTATTTCCCCAGGCGAGCTACACCTTC.

This clone was recorded a few times. The chain links TRBV11-2 to TRBJ2-5, with D tentatively TRBD2 (5 bases). CDR1 is SGHAT, CDR2 FQNNGV, per germline. Between the trimmed V and J ends, which lost 4 bases and 0 bases, there was a span of 15 bases. This CDR3 comprises 16 residues. CDR3 in amino acids: CASSYRPQRYQETQYF. In nucleotides, the CDR3 is TGTGCCAGCAGCTACCGTCCCCAGCGGTACCAAGAGACCCAGTACTTC.

This chain joins TRBV6-6 and TRBJ2-1; D is ambiguous. The CDR3 covers 12 residues. The V end lost 7 bases, the J end lost 7 bases, and 11 bases lay between the germline ends. CDR1 is MNHNY and CDR2 is SVGAGI in the germline V gene (reference sequence). The CDR3 region is CASTLGANEQFF. The CDR3 nucleotides are TGTGCCAGCACGTTAGGAGCGAATGAGCAGTTCTTC.

The chain links TRBV2 to TRBJ1-2; D unclear. The V end was cut by 7 bases, the J end by 0 bases, with 12 bases between. CDR3 size: 14 residues. Germline V CDR1 and CDR2: SNHLY, FYNNEI. CDR3 loop: CASKTSVANYGYTF. For the CDR3, the DNA is TGTGCCAGCAAGACGTCGGTGGCTAACTATGGCTACACCTTC.

A single count supports this clone. The rearrangement links TRBV7-9 to TRBJ2-1, with 13 bases aligning to TRBD2. V lost 2 bases, J lost 14 bases, and 15 bases stayed unmatched. This CDR3 spans 17 amino acids. Per germline, CDR1 SEHNR and CDR2 FQNEAQ (reference sequence). The CDR3 DNA reads TGTGCCAGCAGCTTATCCCCCGGGACTAGCGGGATTGGAGGAAAGTTCTTC. As protein: CASSLSPGTSGIGGKFF.

The rearrangement links TRBV25-1 to TRBJ2-7; TRBD2 is a possible D gene (6 bases). V dropped 1 base and J dropped 7 bases, with 11 bases sitting between them. There are 13 residues in the CDR3. Germline V CDR1 and CDR2: MGHDK, SYGVNS. CDR3 sequence: CASSEFVGGEQYF. The CDR3 DNA sequence: TGTGCCAGCAGTGAATTCGTCGGGGGTGAGCAGTACTTC.

This clone was recorded a few times. The V call is TRBV4-1, the J call TRBJ1-5, with TRBD1 matching over 7 bases. CDR3 size: 15 residues. Germline values: CDR1 MGHRA, CDR2 YSYEKL. With 3 bases clipped from V and 0 bases from J, the junction kept 2 bases outside the gene matches. CDR3 region: CASSQWTGSNQPQHF. The CDR3 DNA is TGCGCCAGCAGCCAGTGGACAGGTAGCAATCAGCCCCAGCATTTT.

The chain combines TRBV7-8 with TRBJ1-5; no clear D gene. This CDR3 spans 13 amino acids. The V gene lost 0 bases and the J gene lost 5 bases, with 5 bases spanning the gap. In germline, CDR1 is SGHVS, CDR2 FQNEAQ. The CDR3 region is CASSLAADQPQHF. CDR3 DNA sequence: TGTGCCAGCAGCTTAGCGGCGGATCAGCCCCAGCATTTT.

The chain joins TRBV7-9 to TRBJ1-4, with D tentatively TRBD1 (5 bases). V lost 6 bases, J lost 4 bases, and 21 bases lay in between. The CDR3 contains 17 residues. The V gene's germline CDR1 is SEHNR and CDR2 FQNEAQ (reference sequence). DNA for the CDR3: TGTGCCAGCAGGCCCCCCCGGGGCTCAAGGGGTAATGAAAAACTGTTTTTT. It specifies CASRPPRGSRGNEKLFF.

Only one count was recorded for this clone. J is TRBJ1-2 and V is TRBV28; 7 bases agree with TRBD1. The ends lost 7 bases at V and 7 bases at J; junction bases unmatched: 18. CDR3 length: 16 residues. Per the germline V gene, CDR1 is MDHEN and CDR2 is SYDVKM. In DNA, the CDR3 is TGTGCCAGCACCTTAGGGATACAGGGGTTTGAGGGTGGCTACACCTTC. Translation: CASTLGIQGFEGGYTF.

This chain joins TRBV29-1 and TRBJ2-2; possibly TRBD1 or TRBD2 for D (5 bases each). With 8 bases removed from V and 1 base from J, the gap between germline ends came to 11 bases. This CDR3 contains 13 residues. From germline, CDR1 is SQVTM and CDR2 ANQGSEA. The CDR3 nucleotides read TGCAGCTTCGGGACGGGGAACACCGGGGAGCTGTTTTTT. Residues: CSFGTGNTGELFF.

V gene TRBV27 combines with J gene TRBJ1-2; 8 bases are a match to TRBD1. The CDR3 runs 15 residues. J gave up 4 bases and V 5 bases, and 9 bases lay outside the gene matches. Germline V gene sequence: CDR1 MNHEY, CDR2 SMNVEV (reference sequence). For the CDR3, the DNA is TGTGCCAGCAGTCCTAGGGCTGGACAGGGCTATGGCTACACCTTC. Translating it yields CASSPRAGQGYGYTF.

This chain uses TRBV7-6 with TRBJ2-7; D possibly uses TRBD1 or TRBD2 (6 bases each). Trimming removed 10 bases at V and 6 bases at J, with 13 bases between. Germline V gene sequence: CDR1 SGHVS, CDR2 FNYEAQ. CDR3 length: 11 residues. Here the CDR3 DNA reads TGTGCCACCGAACAGGGAGGCGAGCAGTACGTC. Translating it yields CATEQGGEQYV.

The rearrangement joins TRBV7-8 to TRBJ2-4; D might be TRBD1 or TRBD2, each matching 7 bases. Germline V gene lookup returns CDR1 SGHVS and CDR2 FQNEAQ. Trimming removed 1 base at V and 1 base at J, with 20 bases between. CDR3 length: 19 amino acids. CDR3 DNA sequence: TGTGCCAGCAGCTTAGGTCTAGGGGAGGGGGCGCTGGCCAAAAACATTCAGTACTTC. It encodes CASSLGLGEGALAKNIQYF.

The V gene is TRBV29-1, the J gene TRBJ2-2; D is unclear. Trimming cost V 5 bases and J 0 bases, with 7 bases left between them. CDR1 and CDR2 from the germline V gene are SQVTM and ANQGSEA. This CDR3 has 13 amino acids. The CDR3 loop reads CSVRSPNTGELFF. In nucleotides, the CDR3 is TGCAGCGTTCGGTCTCCGAACACCGGGGAGCTGTTTTTT.

The chain recombines TRBV19 with TRBJ2-1; TRBD1 or TRBD2 may be the D gene (6 bases each). The germline CDR1 and CDR2 sequences are LNHDA and SQIVND (reference sequence). V lost 5 bases to trimming and J lost 4 bases, with 12 bases between them. This CDR3 has 14 amino acids. DNA for the CDR3: TGTGCCAGTAGTGGGTGGGGGGCATACAATGAGCAGTTCTTC. It is translated as CASSGWGAYNEQFF.

The rearrangement joins TRBV6-5 to TRBJ2-2; the D is unclear. CDR1 and CDR2 (germline): MNHEY, SVGAGI. This CDR3 region has 14 residues. The ends were cut back, 9 bases at V and 0 bases at J, with 11 bases in the middle. CDR3 DNA: TGTGCCAGGACATTGGGTACGAACACCGGGGAGCTGTTTTTT. Translating gives CARTLGTNTGELFF.

The chain combines TRBV5-1 with TRBJ2-5, with D unresolved. Germline CDR1 is SGHRS and CDR2 is YFSETQ. The V gene lost 2 bases and the J gene lost 1 base, with 12 bases spanning the gap. The CDR3 is made up of 15 amino acids. CDR3 region: CASSLVGASQETQYF. The CDR3 DNA reads TGCGCCAGCAGCTTAGTCGGAGCTTCCCAAGAGACCCAGTACTTC.